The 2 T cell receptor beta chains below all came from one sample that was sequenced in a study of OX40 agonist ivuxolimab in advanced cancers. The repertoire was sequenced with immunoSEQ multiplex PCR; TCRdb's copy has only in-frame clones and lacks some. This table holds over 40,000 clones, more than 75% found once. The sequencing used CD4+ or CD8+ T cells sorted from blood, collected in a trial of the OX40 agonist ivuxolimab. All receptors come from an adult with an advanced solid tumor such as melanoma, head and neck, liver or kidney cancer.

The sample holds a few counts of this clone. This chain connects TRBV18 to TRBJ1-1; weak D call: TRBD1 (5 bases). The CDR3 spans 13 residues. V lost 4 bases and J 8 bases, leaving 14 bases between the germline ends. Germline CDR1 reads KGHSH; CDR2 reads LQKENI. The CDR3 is CASSRPSTEEAFF. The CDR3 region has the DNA TGTGCCAGCTCACGACCCTCGACAGAAGAAGCTTTCTTT.

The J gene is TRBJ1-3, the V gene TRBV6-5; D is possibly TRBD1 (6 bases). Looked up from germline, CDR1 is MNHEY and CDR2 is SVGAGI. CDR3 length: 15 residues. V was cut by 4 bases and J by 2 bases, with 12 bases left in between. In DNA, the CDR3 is TGTGCCAGCAGTTTCCAACAGGGTGCTGGAAACACCATATATTTT. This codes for CASSFQQGAGNTIYF.